The 23 T cell receptor beta chains reported below all come from one sample, sequenced in a study of T cell repertoires in cytomegalovirus infection. One entry per CDR3 protein results from TCRdb running MiXCR on the reads. This sample has around 740,000 distinct CDR3 sequences, with 35% to 40% found just once. The sample consisted of PBMCs. Every receptor here comes from a human donor in good health (CMV status not recorded). Some clones in this sample may be carry-over from other donors' samples.

The table lists this clonotype with a few counts. This sequence joins TRBV3-1 and TRBJ1-1; D is unclear. The CDR3 totals 16 residues. Germline values: CDR1 LGHDT, CDR2 YNNKEL (reference sequence). V dropped 0 bases and J dropped 10 bases, with 21 bases sitting between them. The CDR3: CASSQDRQIKNGGAFF. The CDR3 nucleotides are TGTGCCAGCAGCCAAGATCGCCAGATCAAGAACGGAGGAGCTTTCTTT.

This clonotype has only a few counts. The chain uses TRBV6-6 and TRBJ2-7; TRBD1 is a possible D gene (5 bases). V was clipped by 0 bases and J by 1 base, with 7 bases between them. Germline CDR1 is MNHNY and CDR2 is SVGAGI (reference sequence). This CDR3 has 14 amino acids. The CDR3 loop reads CASSYSTESYEQYF. The CDR3 region has the DNA TGTGCCAGCAGTTACTCGACAGAATCCTACGAGCAGTACTTC.

This clonotype was seen a handful of times. V usage is TRBV12-3 or TRBV12-4 and J usage is TRBJ2-7; 13 bases line up with TRBD2. V lost 3 bases to trimming and J lost 12 bases; unmatched junction nucleotides: 8. This CDR3 spans 14 amino acids. The CDR3 nucleotides read TGTGCCAGCAGTTTCACTAGCGGGGGGGGGGCGTTGTACTTC. It yields the protein CASSFTSGGGALYF.

This chain joins TRBV15 and TRBJ2-7; 7 bases match TRBD1. The trim removed 4 bases at V and 3 bases at J, leaving 12 bases unmatched. CDR1 is LNHNV, CDR2 YYDKDF, per germline (reference sequence). CDR3 length: 16 amino acids. The CDR3 DNA sequence: TGTGCCACCAGCATGACCACCGGGACAGATCACTACGAGCAGTACTTC. This translates into CATSMTTGTDHYEQYF. The variable domain in full, with the rest retrieved from reference TRBV15 and TRBJ2-7, is DAMVIQNPRYQVTQFGKPVTLSCSQTLNHNVMYWYQQKSSQAPKLLFHYYDKDFNNEADTPDNFQSRRPNTSFCFLDIRSPGLGDTAMYLCATSMTTGTDHYEQYFGPGTRLTVT.

Worth noting for this clonotype: This could be a read error, since a much larger clone is one nucleotide away. The rearrangement links TRBV7-2 to TRBJ1-1; the D is unclear. The CDR3 totals 14 residues. Germline values: CDR1 SGHTA, CDR2 FQGNSA. Written as DNA, the CDR3 is TGTGCCAGCAGCCAATACGATACGAACACTGAAGATTTCTTT. Translating it yields CASSQYDTNTEDFF.

This chain links TRBV28 with TRBJ2-3, with 9 bases identical to TRBD2. Germline values: CDR1 MDHEN, CDR2 SYDVKM. This CDR3 comprises 16 residues. Trimming cost V 3 bases and J 0 bases; bases outside gene matches: 4. For the CDR3, the DNA is TGTGCCAGCAGTTTGATACTAGCGGGTAGCACAGATACGCAGTATTTT. This sequence encodes CASSLILAGSTDTQYF.

In regard to this clonotype: A read error is likely, as this CDR3 ends without the conserved phenylalanine or tryptophan. The chain has TRBV7-6 and TRBJ2-1, with TRBD2 matching 10 bases. V gave up 5 bases and J gave up 7 bases; unmatched junction bases: 11. The CDR3 is 16 residues long. Germline CDR1 reads SGHVS; CDR2 reads FNYEAQ. The CDR3 reads CASSTSSGGRFNEQFC. DNA for the CDR3: TGTGCCAGCAGCACTTCTAGCGGGGGAAGATTTAATGAGCAGTTCTGC.

V and J are TRBV4-1 and TRBJ1-1; D perhaps matches TRBD1 (6 bases). CDR1 and CDR2 from the germline V gene are MGHRA and YSYEKL. The CDR3 contains 14 residues. Trimming left V 1 base short and J 7 bases short, with 13 bases between. The CDR3: CASSQVAGEHEAFF. CDR3 DNA: TGCGCCAGCAGCCAAGTGGCAGGGGAACATGAAGCTTTCTTT.

The sample holds a few counts of this clonotype. The genes are TRBV7-2 and TRBJ2-3; D might be TRBD2 (5 bases). Trimming stripped 4 bases from V and 4 bases from J, with 12 bases between. The CDR3 covers 14 residues. Germline lookup yields CDR1 SGHTA and CDR2 FQGNSA. CDR3 amino acids: CASSWRTGPDTQYF. The CDR3 nucleotides are TGTGCCAGCAGCTGGAGGACTGGACCAGATACGCAGTATTTT.

This clonotype was detected only a few times. This chain connects TRBV7-6 to TRBJ1-2, with 11 positions matching TRBD1. The junction had 8 bases not matched to a gene; V was cut back by 5 bases and J by 3 bases. CDR1 SGHVS and CDR2 FNYEAQ come from the germline V gene. The CDR3 covers 16 residues. The DNA for the CDR3 is TGTGCCAGCAGCGGTCCGGGACAGGGGGAGGACTATGGCTACACCTTC. It is translated as CASSGPGQGEDYGYTF.

The chain carries TRBV20-1 and TRBJ2-5, with 7 bases matching TRBD1. The CDR3 has 13 amino acids. Per germline, CDR1 DFQATT and CDR2 SNEGSKA (reference sequence). Trimming took 1 base from V and 4 from J; bases not matched to a gene: 3. DNA of the CDR3: TGCAGTGCTAGAGTCGGGGACAGAGAGACCCAGTACTTC. Translated, it gives CSARVGDRETQYF.

The rearrangement uses TRBV10-3 and TRBJ2-5, with 8 nucleotides matching TRBD2. Germline V gene lookup returns CDR1 ENHRY and CDR2 SYGVKD. CDR3 length: 13 amino acids. V dropped 11 bases and J dropped 5; count of bases not matched to a gene: 10. As DNA, the CDR3 is TGTGCCGTCTCGGGGGGGCCAGGGGAGACCCAGTACTTC. This gives the protein CAVSGGPGETQYF.

This clonotype was observed a handful of times. The genes are TRBV7-9 and TRBJ1-3; 7 bases match TRBD1. Germline CDR1 is SEHNR and CDR2 is FQNEAQ (reference sequence). Trimming cost V 4 bases and J 1 base; bases outside gene matches: 4. The CDR3 sequence is 15 residues long. CDR3 bases: TGTGCCAGCAGCTCCCGACAGGGTTCTGGAAACACCATATATTTT. This sequence encodes CASSSRQGSGNTIYF.

The chain is built from TRBV2 and TRBJ1-1; 7 bases align to TRBD1. The ends lost 3 bases at V and 6 bases at J; junction bases unmatched: 7. There are 14 residues in the CDR3. From germline, CDR1 is SNHLY and CDR2 FYNNEI. The CDR3 here is CASSDQGEAAEAFF. The CDR3 DNA reads TGTGCCAGCAGTGATCAGGGGGAGGCGGCTGAAGCTTTCTTT. The full variable domain, with the rest looked up from reference TRBV2 and TRBJ1-1, is EPEVTQTPSHQVTQMGQEVILRCVPISNHLYFYWYRQILGQKVEFLVSFYNNEISEKSEIFDDQFSVERPDGSNFTLKIRSTKLEDSAMYFCASSDQGEAAEAFFGQGTRLTVV.

The rearrangement uses TRBV10-3 and TRBJ2-5, with D possibly TRBD1 on 5 matching bases. Germline loops: CDR1 ENHRY, CDR2 SYGVKD. Deletions cut 4 bases from V and 4 bases from J, with 13 bases between. The CDR3 loop spans 14 amino acids. Here the CDR3 DNA reads TGTGCCATCAGTGGGGGCGCAAGAGGAGAGACCCAGTACTTC. Protein sequence: CAISGGARGETQYF.

This clonotype has only one observation. The chain's CDR3 is CASALWTSGGQFF. The CDR3 region has the DNA TGTGCTAGTGCCCTTTGGACTAGCGGGGGACAGTTCTTC. The V gene is TRBV12-5, the J gene TRBJ2-1; 13 nucleotides line up with TRBD2. Germline loops: CDR1 LGHNT, CDR2 FRNRAP. The V and J ends lost 7 bases and 13 bases, in that order; junction bases with no gene match: 7. The CDR3 has 13 amino acids.

This clonotype was observed once. The gene calls are TRBV12-3 or TRBV12-4 and TRBJ2-7; D might be TRBD2 (5 bases). The CDR3 extends over 13 amino acids. The V gene lost 5 bases and the J gene lost 6 bases, with 14 bases spanning the gap. CDR3 nucleotide sequence: TGTGCCAGCAGTCCCCTAGGAGGTCTCGAGCAGTACTTC. Translation: CASSPLGGLEQYF.

V and J are TRBV29-1 and TRBJ1-2; TRBD1 matches at 9 bases. The CDR3 spans 13 residues. Germline-derived CDR1 and CDR2 are SQVTM and ANQGSEA. V gave up 7 bases and J gave up 1 base; unmatched junction bases: 4. CDR3 nucleotide sequence: TGCAGCGCCGGGACAGGGTATAACTATGGCTACACCTTC. Translating it yields CSAGTGYNYGYTF. Using reference TRBV29-1 and TRBJ1-2 for the parts outside the CDR3, the full variable domain is SAVISQKPSRDICQRGTSLTIQCQVDSQVTMMFWYRQQPGQSLTLIATANQGSEATYESGFVIDKFPISRPNLTFSTLTVSNMSPEDSSIYLCSAGTGYNYGYTFGSGTRLTVV.

The sample holds one count of this clonotype. A much larger clone lies a single base off, so this may be a read error. The chain recombines TRBV7-8 with TRBJ1-1; D is uncertain. Between the trimmed V and J ends, which lost 6 bases and 2 bases, there was a span of 16 bases. The CDR3 is 15 amino acids. Germline V gives CDR1 SGHVS, CDR2 FQNEAQ. In DNA form, the CDR3 reads TGTGCCAGCAGGTTTCCCGGACCGACCAACACTGAAGCTTTCTTT. Amino acid sequence: CASRFPGPTNTEAFF.

The chain is built from TRBV7-2 and TRBJ2-7; D gene ambiguous. The CDR3 extends over 15 amino acids. Germline V lookup: CDR1 SGHTA, CDR2 FQGNSA. Trimming pared 3 bases from V and 5 bases from J, leaving 17 bases between. CDR3 in DNA: TGTGCCAGCAGCTTTAAGGGTTTTAGTTACGACGAGCAGTACTTC. This translates into CASSFKGFSYDEQYF.

This clonotype was seen many times. The gene calls are TRBV7-2 and TRBJ1-1; D is undetermined. The ends were cut back, 4 bases at V and 6 bases at J, with 9 bases in the middle. Germline lookup yields CDR1 SGHTA and CDR2 FQGNSA. The CDR3 is 12 residues long. CDR3 protein: CASSSLGSEAFF. The CDR3 DNA is TGTGCCAGCAGCTCCCTGGGCTCTGAAGCTTTCTTT.

This clonotype was seen a handful of times. The chain employs TRBV28 and TRBJ2-7; D possibly corresponds to TRBD1 (6 bases). The CDR3 runs to 13 residues. The germline CDR1 and CDR2 sequences are MDHEN and SYDVKM. V shed 6 bases and J shed 6 bases, with 15 bases lying between them. This CDR3 reads CASSTLLRGEQYF. Written as DNA, the CDR3 is TGTGCCAGCAGCACCCTTCTCAGGGGCGAGCAGTACTTC.

The rearrangement uses TRBV7-9 and TRBJ1-3; TRBD1 agrees at 8 bases. The CDR3 has 13 residues. Trimming took 5 bases from V and 9 from J; bases not matched to a gene: 6. Germline assignment: CDR1 SEHNR and CDR2 FQNEAQ (reference sequence). CDR3 in amino acids: CASSPQGAFTIYF. The CDR3 DNA reads as TGTGCCAGCAGCCCTCAGGGGGCTTTCACCATATATTTT. The whole variable domain, remainder taken from reference TRBV7-9 and TRBJ1-3, is DTGVSQNPRHKITKRGQNVTFRCDPISEHNRLYWYRQTLGQGPEFLTYFQNEAQLEKSRLLSDRFSAERPKGSFSTLEIQRTEQGDSAMYLCASSPQGAFTIYFGEGSWLTVV.